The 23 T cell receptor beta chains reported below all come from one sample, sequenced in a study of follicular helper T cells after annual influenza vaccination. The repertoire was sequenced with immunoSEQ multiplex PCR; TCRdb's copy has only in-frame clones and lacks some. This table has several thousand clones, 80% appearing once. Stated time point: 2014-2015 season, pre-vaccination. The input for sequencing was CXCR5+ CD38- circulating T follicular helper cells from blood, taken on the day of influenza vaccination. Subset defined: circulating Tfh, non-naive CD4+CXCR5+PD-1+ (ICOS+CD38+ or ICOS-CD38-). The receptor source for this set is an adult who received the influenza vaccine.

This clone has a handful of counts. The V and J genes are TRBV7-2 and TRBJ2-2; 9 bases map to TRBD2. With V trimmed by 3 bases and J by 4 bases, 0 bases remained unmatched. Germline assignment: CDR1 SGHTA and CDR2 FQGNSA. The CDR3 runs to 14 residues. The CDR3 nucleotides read TGTGCCAGCAGCTTTAGCGGGGGCACCGGGGAGCTGTTTTTT. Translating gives CASSFSGGTGELFF.

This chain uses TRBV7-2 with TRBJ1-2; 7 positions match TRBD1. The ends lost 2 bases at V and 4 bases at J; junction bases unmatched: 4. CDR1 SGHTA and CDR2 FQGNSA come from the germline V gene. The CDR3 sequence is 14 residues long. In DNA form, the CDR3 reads TGTGCCAGCAGCTTAATGGAGGGGGCCTATGGCTACACCTTC. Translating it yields CASSLMEGAYGYTF.

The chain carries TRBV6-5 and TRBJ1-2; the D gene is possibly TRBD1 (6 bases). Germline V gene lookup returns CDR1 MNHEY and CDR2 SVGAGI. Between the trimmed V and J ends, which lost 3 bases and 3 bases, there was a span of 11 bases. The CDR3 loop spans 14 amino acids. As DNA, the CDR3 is TGTGCCAGCAGTTATAAGGACAGATACTATGGCTACACCTTC. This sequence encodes CASSYKDRYYGYTF.

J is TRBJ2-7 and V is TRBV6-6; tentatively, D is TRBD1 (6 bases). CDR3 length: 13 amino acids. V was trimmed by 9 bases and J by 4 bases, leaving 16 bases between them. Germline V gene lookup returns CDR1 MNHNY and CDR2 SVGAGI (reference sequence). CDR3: CASTPEGVYEQYF. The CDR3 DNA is TGTGCCAGTACGCCTGAGGGGGTTTACGAGCAGTACTTC.

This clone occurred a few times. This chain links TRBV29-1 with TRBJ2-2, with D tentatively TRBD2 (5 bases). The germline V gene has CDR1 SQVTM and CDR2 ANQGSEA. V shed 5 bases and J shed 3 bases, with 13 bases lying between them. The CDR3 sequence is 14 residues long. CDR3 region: CSVNGPGDTGELFF. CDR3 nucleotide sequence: TGCAGCGTTAATGGCCCCGGGGACACCGGGGAGCTGTTTTTT.

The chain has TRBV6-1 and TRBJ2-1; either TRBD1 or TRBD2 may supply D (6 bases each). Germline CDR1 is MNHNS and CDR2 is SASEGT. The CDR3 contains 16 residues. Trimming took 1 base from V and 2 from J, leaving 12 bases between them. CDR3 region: CASSEEAGGAYNEQFF. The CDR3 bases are TGTGCCAGCAGTGAAGAAGCCGGGGGCGCCTACAATGAGCAGTTCTTC.

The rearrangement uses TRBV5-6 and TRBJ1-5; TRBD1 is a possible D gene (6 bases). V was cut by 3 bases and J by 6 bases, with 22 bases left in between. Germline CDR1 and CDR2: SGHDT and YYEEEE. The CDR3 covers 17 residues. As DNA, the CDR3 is TGTGCCAGCAGCTCAACCCGGGGGGGGCTACTGAGTCAGCCCCAGCATTTT. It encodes CASSSTRGGLLSQPQHF.

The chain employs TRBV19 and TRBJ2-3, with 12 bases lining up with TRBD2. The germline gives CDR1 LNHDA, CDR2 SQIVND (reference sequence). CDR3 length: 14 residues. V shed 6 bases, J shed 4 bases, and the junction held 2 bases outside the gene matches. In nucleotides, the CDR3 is TGTGCCAGTAGACTAGCGGGGGGAGCAGATACGCAGTATTTT. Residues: CASRLAGGADTQYF.

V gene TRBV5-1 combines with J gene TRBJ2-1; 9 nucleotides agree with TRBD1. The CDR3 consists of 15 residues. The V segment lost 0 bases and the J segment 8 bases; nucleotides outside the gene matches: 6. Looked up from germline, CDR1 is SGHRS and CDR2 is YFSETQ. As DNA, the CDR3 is TGCGCCAGCAGCTTGGCCGAACAGGGGGCGGATGAGCAGTTCTTC. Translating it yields CASSLAEQGADEQFF. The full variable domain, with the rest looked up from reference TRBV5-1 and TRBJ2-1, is KAGVTQTPRYLIKTRGQQVTLSCSPISGHRSVSWYQQTPGQGLQFLFEYFSETQRNKGNFPGRFSGRQFSNSRSEMNVSTLELGDSALYLCASSLAEQGADEQFFGPGTRLTVL.

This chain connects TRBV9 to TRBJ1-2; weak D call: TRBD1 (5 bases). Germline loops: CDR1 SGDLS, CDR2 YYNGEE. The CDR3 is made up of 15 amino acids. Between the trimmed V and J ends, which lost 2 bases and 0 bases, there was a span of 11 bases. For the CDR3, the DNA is TGTGCCAGCAGCGTTGGGGGTACCCCTAACTATGGCTACACCTTC. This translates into CASSVGGTPNYGYTF.

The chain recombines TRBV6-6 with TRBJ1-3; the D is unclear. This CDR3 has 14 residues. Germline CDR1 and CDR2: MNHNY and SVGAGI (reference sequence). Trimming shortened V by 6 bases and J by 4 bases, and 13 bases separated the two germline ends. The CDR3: CASSPNWKGNTIYF. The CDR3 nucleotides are TGTGCCAGCAGCCCGAACTGGAAGGGAAACACCATATATTTT.

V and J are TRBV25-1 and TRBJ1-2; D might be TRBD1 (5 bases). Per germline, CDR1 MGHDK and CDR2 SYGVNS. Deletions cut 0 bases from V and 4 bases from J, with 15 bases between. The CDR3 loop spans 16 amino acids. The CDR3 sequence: CASSEYGGAPRYGYTF. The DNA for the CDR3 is TGTGCCAGCAGTGAATATGGCGGGGCCCCTCGCTATGGCTACACCTTC.

In nucleotides, the CDR3 is TGTGCCAGCAGCCGCCGGACGGGAGTGGATACGCAGTATTTT. Translated: CASSRRTGVDTQYF. V gene TRBV13 combines with J gene TRBJ2-3, with D tentatively TRBD2 (6 bases). The germline V and J ends were trimmed by 5 bases and 6 bases, with 15 bases remaining between them. CDR3 length: 14 amino acids. Germline CDR1 and CDR2: PRHDT and FYEKMQ (reference sequence).

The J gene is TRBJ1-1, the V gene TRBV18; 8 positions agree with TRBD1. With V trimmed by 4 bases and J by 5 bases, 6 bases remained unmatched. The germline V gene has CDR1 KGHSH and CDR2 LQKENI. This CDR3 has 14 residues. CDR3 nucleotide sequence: TGTGCCAGCTCACGGCAGGGGGCTGTTACTGAAGCTTTCTTT. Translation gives CASSRQGAVTEAFF.

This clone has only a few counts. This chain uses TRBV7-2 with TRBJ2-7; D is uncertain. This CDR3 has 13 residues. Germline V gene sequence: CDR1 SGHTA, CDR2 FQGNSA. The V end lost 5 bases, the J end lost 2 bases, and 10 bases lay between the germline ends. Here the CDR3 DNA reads TGTGCCAGCAGCCCCCGAGGCGCCTACGAGCAGTACTTC. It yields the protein CASSPRGAYEQYF.

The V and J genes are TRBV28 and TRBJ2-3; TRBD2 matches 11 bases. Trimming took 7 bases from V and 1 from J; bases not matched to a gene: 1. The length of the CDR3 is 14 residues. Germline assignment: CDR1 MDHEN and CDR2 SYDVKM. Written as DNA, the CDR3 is TGTGCCAGCAAACTAGCGGGGGGCACAGATACGCAGTATTTT. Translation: CASKLAGGTDTQYF.

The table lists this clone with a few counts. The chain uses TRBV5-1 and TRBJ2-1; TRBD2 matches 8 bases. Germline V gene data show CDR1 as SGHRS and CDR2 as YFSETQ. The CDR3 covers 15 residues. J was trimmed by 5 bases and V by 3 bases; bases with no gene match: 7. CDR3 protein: CASSSHSGVNNEQFF. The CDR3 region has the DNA TGCGCCAGCAGCTCACATAGCGGGGTAAACAATGAGCAGTTCTTC.

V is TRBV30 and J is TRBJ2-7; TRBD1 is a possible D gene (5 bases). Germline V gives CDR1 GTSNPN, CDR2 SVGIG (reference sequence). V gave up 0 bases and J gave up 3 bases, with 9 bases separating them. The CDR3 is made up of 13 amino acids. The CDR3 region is CAWSVRRDYEQYF. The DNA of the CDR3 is TGTGCCTGGAGTGTTCGCAGGGACTACGAGCAGTACTTC.

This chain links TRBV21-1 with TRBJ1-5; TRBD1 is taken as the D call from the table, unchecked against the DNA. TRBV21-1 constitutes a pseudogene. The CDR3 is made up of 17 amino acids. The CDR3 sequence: CARPRPGTGESNQPQHF. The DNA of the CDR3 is TGTGCCAGACCCCGACCTGGGACAGGGGAGAGCAATCAGCCCCAGCATTTT.

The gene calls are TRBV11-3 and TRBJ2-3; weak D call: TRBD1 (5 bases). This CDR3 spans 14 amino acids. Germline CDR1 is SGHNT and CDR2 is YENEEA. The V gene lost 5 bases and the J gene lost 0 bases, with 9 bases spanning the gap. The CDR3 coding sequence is TGTGCCAGCAGCCCTGGGGCAAGCACAGATACGCAGTATTTT. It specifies CASSPGASTDTQYF.

The CDR3 nucleotides are TGTGCCAGCAGCAAACTGACAGGGAGTCAGCCCCAGCATTTT. This translates into CASSKLTGSQPQHF. V is TRBV5-6 and J is TRBJ1-5, with 7 bases identical to TRBD1. The germline V gene encodes CDR1 SGHDT and CDR2 YYEEEE. This CDR3 has 14 amino acids. V gave up 4 bases and J gave up 6 bases; unmatched junction bases: 7.

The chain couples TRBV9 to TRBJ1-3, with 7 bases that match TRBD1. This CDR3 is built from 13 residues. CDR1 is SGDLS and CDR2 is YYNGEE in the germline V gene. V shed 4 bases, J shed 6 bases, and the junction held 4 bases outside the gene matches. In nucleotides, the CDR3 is TGTGCCAGCAGCTTCGGGACAGAAAACACCATATATTTT. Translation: CASSFGTENTIYF.

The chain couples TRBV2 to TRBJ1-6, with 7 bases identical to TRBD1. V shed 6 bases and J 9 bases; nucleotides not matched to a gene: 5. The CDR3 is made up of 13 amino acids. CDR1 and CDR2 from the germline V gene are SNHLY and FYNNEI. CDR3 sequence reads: CASRDRVTSPLHF. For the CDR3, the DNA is TGTGCCAGCAGAGACAGGGTTACTTCACCCCTCCACTTT.